The 14 T cell receptor beta chains presented below share a single source sample, sequenced in a study of T-cell reconstitution after alpha-beta-depleted transplantation in children. Library preparation (for TCRbeta) was performed with unique molecular identifiers. TCRdb reanalysed the PCR reads using MiXCR and keeps one entry per CDR3 protein. The table shows over 80,000 distinct CDR3 sequences, with 20% to 30% occurring only once. The sample was PBMCs, taken before TCRalphabeta/CD19-depleted stem cell transplant. The source is a boy between 2 and 10 years old with acute lymphoblastic leukemia, due to receive a stem cell transplant.

The genes are TRBV12-3 or TRBV12-4 and TRBJ2-6; no reliable D call. V was trimmed by 6 bases and J by 4 bases, leaving 13 bases between them. The CDR3 has 15 amino acids. The CDR3 reads CASRWASGGANVLTF. The CDR3 DNA reads as TGTGCCAGCAGGTGGGCCTCTGGGGGGGCCAACGTCCTGACTTTC.

This clonotype was counted a few times. The V and J genes are TRBV20-1 and TRBJ1-1; D gene uncertain. CDR1 and CDR2 from the germline V gene are DFQATT and SNEGSKA (reference sequence). CDR3 length: 12 residues. V was pared by 0 bases and J by 7 bases, with 9 bases between. CDR3 region: CSAREHVLEAFF. CDR3 bases: TGCAGTGCTAGAGAGCACGTACTTGAAGCTTTCTTT.

This chain connects TRBV4-1 to TRBJ2-3, with TRBD2 as a possible D gene (5 bases). CDR3 length equals 17 residues. Trimming removed 4 bases from V and 2 bases from J, with 19 bases in between. Germline loops: CDR1 MGHRA, CDR2 YSYEKL. CDR3 sequence (DNA): TGCGCCAGCAGCCGAGGAAGTAGGAGGTCCCCCACAGATACGCAGTATTTT. Translating gives CASSRGSRRSPTDTQYF.

This clonotype occurred many times. The chain links TRBV4-3 to TRBJ2-1, with D maybe TRBD1 (5 bases). The germline CDR1 and CDR2 sequences are LGHNA and YSLEER. The CDR3 spans 13 residues. Trimming pared 3 bases from V and 9 bases from J, leaving 12 bases between. CDR3 in DNA: TGCGCCAGCAGCCATGAGACAAGGGGTGAGCAGTTCTTC. Its translation is CASSHETRGEQFF.

This clonotype turned up a few times. The CDR3 region has the DNA TGTGCCAGCAGCTTAGCGGACAGGGCGACCTACGAGCAGTACTTC. Translation: CASSLADRATYEQYF. The J gene is TRBJ2-7, the V gene TRBV7-2; 8 nucleotides align to TRBD1. The CDR3 length is 15 residues. Germline loops: CDR1 SGHTA, CDR2 FQGNSA. V lost 0 bases to trimming and J lost 2 bases; unmatched junction nucleotides: 3.

The chain couples TRBV14 to TRBJ2-5; D is undetermined. V dropped 1 base and J dropped 9 bases, with 12 bases sitting between them. This CDR3 contains 13 residues. Germline V lookup: CDR1 SGHDN, CDR2 FVKESK. CDR3 amino acids: CASSQVYASSQYF. The CDR3 DNA reads as TGTGCCAGCAGCCAAGTCTACGCGAGTTCCCAGTACTTC.

The chain couples TRBV20-1 to TRBJ2-2; no reliable D call. Germline CDR1 reads DFQATT; CDR2 reads SNEGSKA (reference sequence). Trimming removed 5 bases at V and 6 bases at J, with 13 bases between. The CDR3 has 13 residues. The CDR3, as DNA: TGCAGTGCTTCAAAAATAGGATCCGGGGAGCTGTTTTTT. Protein: CSASKIGSGELFF.

The chain links TRBV28 to TRBJ2-3; perhaps TRBD2 as D (6 bases). The CDR3 covers 13 residues. Germline V lookup: CDR1 MDHEN, CDR2 SYDVKM. The ends were cut back, 8 bases at V and 6 bases at J, with 15 bases in the middle. CDR3 coding DNA: TGTGCCAGCTGGAGGGGAGGTGGGGATACGCAGTATTTT. Translation gives CASWRGGGDTQYF.

This chain uses TRBV29-1 with TRBJ1-2; D ambiguous. From germline, CDR1 is SQVTM and CDR2 ANQGSEA. The length of the CDR3 is 11 residues. V was cut by 4 bases and J by 4 bases, with 7 bases left in between. The CDR3: CSVAQIYGYTF. In nucleotides, the CDR3 is TGCAGCGTTGCGCAGATCTATGGCTACACCTTC.

This chain connects TRBV11-2 to TRBJ2-1; the match to TRBD2 covers 9 bases. Losses at the gene ends were 3 bases for V and 9 bases for J; bases not matched to a gene: 6. The CDR3 is made up of 14 amino acids. From germline, CDR1 is SGHAT and CDR2 FQNNGV. Written as DNA, the CDR3 is TGTGCCAGCAGCTTGAAGCGGGAGGTTGGTGAGCAGTTCTTC. This encodes CASSLKREVGEQFF.

In this sample, this clonotype turned up once. The chain combines TRBV10-3 with TRBJ2-1, with 7 bases aligning to TRBD1. V was pared by 5 bases and J by 4 bases, with 5 bases of the junction left unmatched. Germline assignment: CDR1 ENHRY and CDR2 SYGVKD. The CDR3 runs 14 residues. CDR3 protein: CAISSDRQYNEQFF. The CDR3 region has the DNA TGTGCCATCAGTTCGGACAGGCAGTACAATGAGCAGTTCTTC.

This clonotype is classed as medium-sized. J is TRBJ2-7 and V is TRBV7-9; unclear D gene. Germline lookup yields CDR1 SEHNR and CDR2 FQNEAQ (reference sequence). The CDR3 is 12 residues long. Trimming shortened V by 5 bases and J by 1 base, and 6 bases separated the two germline ends. In DNA, the CDR3 is TGTGCCAGCAGCCTACGGTCCTACGAGCAGTACTTC. It encodes CASSLRSYEQYF.

V is TRBV28 and J is TRBJ2-5; TRBD2 matches 7 bases. The trim removed 7 bases at V and 4 bases at J, leaving 6 bases unmatched. Germline V lookup: CDR1 MDHEN, CDR2 SYDVKM. This CDR3 region has 13 residues. The CDR3 loop is CASTIAGGETQYF. DNA of the CDR3: TGTGCCAGCACTATAGCGGGCGGAGAGACCCAGTACTTC.

The rearrangement joins TRBV28 to TRBJ1-2; D is uncertain. Germline V gene sequence: CDR1 MDHEN, CDR2 SYDVKM. V shed 6 bases and J shed 8 bases, with 16 bases lying between them. The CDR3 contains 13 residues. The CDR3 here is CASSKVGLRGYTF. The CDR3 coding sequence is TGTGCCAGCAGCAAGGTCGGTCTCCGGGGCTACACCTTC.